Shown below are 4 T cell receptor beta chains from a single sample sequenced in a study. TCRdb recomputed calls from the RT-PCR reads with MiXCR, one row per CDR3 protein. The repertoire includes hundreds of thousands of distinct CDR3 sequences, 12% to 15% of them detected once, and 3% to 4.5% sits in the top ten. The sample comprised memory CD4+ T cells from blood. The receptors originated from a female donor in good health, serving as a healthy control.

In this sample, this clonotype turned up once. A read error may be the cause here, since a much bigger clone is one base away. The chain is built from TRBV20-1 and TRBJ1-1; tentatively, D is TRBD1 (5 bases). Germline CDR1 DFQATT, CDR2 SNEGSKA (reference sequence). The CDR3 totals 16 residues. CDR3 in DNA: TGCAGTTCTAGAGACAGTTTCAAGAGGTCGAACACTGAAGCTTTCTTT. It is translated as CSSRDSFKRSNTEAFF.

This clonotype has a single count. The chain is built from TRBV7-3 and TRBJ2-5; D is tentatively TRBD1 or TRBD2 (5 bases each). The V gene's germline CDR1 is SGHTA and CDR2 FQGTGA. This CDR3 region has 15 residues. V shed 2 bases and J shed 7 bases, with 17 bases lying between them. DNA of the CDR3: TGTGCCAGCAGCTTATCGTCTCTGGGGGTGGGGACCCAGTACTTC. It translates to CASSLSSLGVGTQYF.

The V gene is TRBV7-2, the J gene TRBJ2-7; 7 bases are a match to TRBD1. CDR3 length equals 13 residues. The germline V gene has CDR1 SGHTA and CDR2 FQGNSA. V dropped 5 bases and J dropped 2; count of bases not matched to a gene: 3. The DNA of the CDR3 is TGTGCCAGCAGCATCACAGGGGCCTACGAGCAGTACTTC. Residues: CASSITGAYEQYF.

This clonotype was detected only a few times. The chain is built from TRBV19 and TRBJ2-5; TRBD1 matches at 9 bases. This CDR3 region has 16 residues. After removal of 5 bases from V and 4 bases from J, the junction contained 11 bases not matched to a gene. The germline V gene has CDR1 LNHDA and CDR2 SQIVND (reference sequence). The CDR3 spells CASSLNPDRGSETQYF. CDR3 sequence (DNA): TGTGCCAGTAGTCTTAACCCGGACAGGGGATCAGAGACCCAGTACTTC.